In this sample, the clone carrying this T cell receptor (beta chain) turned up once. Antigen: not known. The record originates from a study of CD8 T cells in Susac syndrome. V was pared by 3 bases and J by 3 bases, with 12 bases between. CDR1 is DFQATT and CDR2 is SNEGSKA in the germline V gene (reference sequence). CDR3 length: 14 residues. Sequencing of TCR beta, carried out with a high-throughput approach, was applied to CD8+ and CD4+ T cells from the blood. Matched for age and sex, the controls were healthy donors. Reverse transcription of roughly 0.45 to 1 ug RNA used random hexamers. Amplification of TCR beta CDR3 across 54 Vbeta and 13 Jbeta was performed with immunoSEQ multiplex PCR. A single record per CDR3 protein comes from TCRdb applying MiXCR to the immunoSEQ multiplex PCR reads. The table lists some 120,000 distinct CDR3 sequences, more than 90% of them singletons. Study-wide points: The number of individuals included in the study's TCR sequencing and HLA analysis was acknowledged as relatively small.

The clonotype originates from a human donor in good health. Sequencing was performed on CD4+ T cells from PBMCs. The rearrangement uses TRBV20-1 and TRBJ2-1, with no clear D. CDR3 DNA: TGCAGTGCTAGCGGGCAGCCTAGCTACAATGAGCAGTTCTTC. It encodes CSASGQPSYNEQFF.